This entry lists 17 T cell receptor beta chains sequenced from one sample in a study of T-cell reconstitution after alpha-beta-depleted transplantation in children. Preparation of the TCRbeta library was carried out with unique molecular identifiers. TCRdb passed the PCR reads through MiXCR, listing each CDR3 protein once. Of about 1,000,000 distinct CDR3 sequences listed, roughly 29% are singletons. This specimen consisted of PBMCs, mostly from graft donor cells, obtained 360 days after TCRalphabeta/CD19-depleted stem cell transplant. These receptors were taken from a boy under three years old who had a stem cell transplant for SCID, so the T cells may come from the graft donor.

The chain carries TRBV5-1 and TRBJ2-3; D is tentatively TRBD1 or TRBD2 (5 bases each). V dropped 7 bases and J dropped 0 bases, with 18 bases sitting between them. Germline CDR1 SGHRS, CDR2 YFSETQ. CDR3 length equals 16 residues. The CDR3 loop is CASFTGPNPSTDTQYF. CDR3 DNA sequence: TGCGCCAGCTTTACGGGGCCGAACCCTAGCACAGATACGCAGTATTTT.

The gene calls are TRBV7-3 and TRBJ2-3, with D perhaps assigned TRBD1 or TRBD2 (5 bases each). Germline loops: CDR1 SGHTA, CDR2 FQGTGA. V was cut by 8 bases and J by 5 bases, with 20 bases left in between. The length of the CDR3 is 15 residues. The CDR3 loop is CASWGRDVRKDTQYF. The CDR3 DNA reads as TGTGCCAGCTGGGGCAGGGACGTTCGTAAAGATACGCAGTATTTT.

In its sample, this clonotype was seen a few times. This chain joins TRBV29-1 and TRBJ2-5; 8 positions match TRBD1. CDR3 length: 13 amino acids. Unmatched junction bases numbered 6, after V lost 7 bases and J lost 2 bases. CDR1 is SQVTM and CDR2 is ANQGSEA in the germline V gene. Here the CDR3 DNA reads TGCAGCGCTGGGACAGGTATACAAGAGACCCAGTACTTC. The encoded protein is CSAGTGIQETQYF.

The CDR3 coding sequence is TGTGCCAGCAGCTCCCAGGGGGGGGCGAGGGTCCAAGAGACCCAGTACTTC. Encoded protein: CASSSQGGARVQETQYF. This chain uses TRBV7-2 with TRBJ2-5; D may correspond to TRBD1 or TRBD2 (7 bases each). CDR1 and CDR2 from the germline V gene are SGHTA and FQGNSA. V was clipped by 4 bases and J by 1 base, with 19 bases between them. This CDR3 contains 17 residues.

CDR3 DNA: TGTGCCAGCAGCCAAGTAGGCGGGGGGGCTGAGACCCAGTACTTC. Protein product: CASSQVGGGAETQYF. The chain recombines TRBV4-2 with TRBJ2-5; 9 bases fit TRBD2. The CDR3 extends over 15 amino acids. CDR1 is LGHNA and CDR2 is YNFKEQ in the germline V gene. The V and J ends lost 1 base and 5 bases, in that order; junction bases with no gene match: 5.

This clonotype came up a few times. The genes are TRBV4-3 and TRBJ1-2; D uncertain. The V gene's germline CDR1 is LGHNA and CDR2 YSLEER. There are 16 residues in the CDR3. Trimming pared 3 bases from V and 8 bases from J, leaving 22 bases between. The CDR3 coding sequence is TGCGCCAGCAGCCAGGTAGTGGTAGTCCCCCAGTGGGGCTACACCTTC. Protein: CASSQVVVVPQWGYTF.

This clonotype was observed a handful of times. V gene TRBV10-3 combines with J gene TRBJ1-2; 7 positions agree with TRBD1. Unmatched junction bases numbered 8, after V lost 8 bases and J lost 2 bases. The CDR3 spans 14 residues. Germline V gene sequence: CDR1 ENHRY, CDR2 SYGVKD. Here the CDR3 reads CAIAGTGVNYGYTF. CDR3 DNA sequence: TGTGCCATCGCCGGTACAGGGGTAAACTATGGCTACACCTTC.

The sample holds a few counts of this clonotype. The V gene is TRBV7-9, the J gene TRBJ1-1; TRBD1 matches at 7 bases. V lost 6 bases to trimming and J lost 1 base; unmatched junction nucleotides: 11. Germline CDR1 reads SEHNR; CDR2 reads FQNEAQ (reference sequence). This CDR3 is 16 amino acids long. The CDR3 DNA is TGTGCCAGCAGAGATAGGAGGACAGGAACGAACACTGAAGCTTTCTTT. Residues: CASRDRRTGTNTEAFF.

As DNA, the CDR3 is TGTGCCAGCAGTTTCCAGGGGGGAAGCACTGAAGCTTTCTTT. This encodes CASSFQGGSTEAFF. The chain links TRBV12-3 or TRBV12-4 to TRBJ1-1, with TRBD1 matching 7 bases. Losses at the gene ends were 3 bases for V and 4 bases for J; bases not matched to a gene: 5. This CDR3 contains 14 residues.

The gene calls are TRBV4-1 and TRBJ1-1, with unresolved D. Germline V gives CDR1 MGHRA, CDR2 YSYEKL. This CDR3 comprises 15 residues. V was clipped by 0 bases and J by 2 bases, with 10 bases between them. As DNA, the CDR3 is TGCGCCAGCAGCCAAGAGCAGAGACTTAACACTGAAGCTTTCTTT. It encodes CASSQEQRLNTEAFF.

This clonotype was observed a few times. The CDR3 DNA follows: TGTGCCAGCAGCGTAGAACATCGACCGGGACTAGGCAACAATGAGCAGTTCTTC. Protein: CASSVEHRPGLGNNEQFF. This rearrangement joins TRBV9 to TRBJ2-1; 8 positions agree with TRBD2. The CDR3 consists of 18 residues. Germline V lookup: CDR1 SGDLS, CDR2 YYNGEE. V lost 0 bases and J lost 5; bases outside the gene matches: 13.

This clonotype was counted at least ten times. The V call is TRBV4-3, the J call TRBJ2-7; TRBD2 matches at 7 bases. V dropped 1 base and J dropped 3; count of bases not matched to a gene: 9. The CDR3 totals 16 residues. CDR1 is LGHNA, CDR2 YSLEER, per germline. CDR3 DNA sequence: TGCGCCAGCAGCCAAGGGCGACTAGCTGAATTCTACGAGCAGTACTTC. Protein sequence: CASSQGRLAEFYEQYF.

The chain recombines TRBV12-3 or TRBV12-4 with TRBJ2-7, with 9 positions matching TRBD2. The CDR3 is 15 residues long. V was pared by 3 bases and J by 7 bases, with 10 bases of the junction left unmatched. CDR3 residues: CASSLLGLATREQYF. The DNA for the CDR3 is TGTGCCAGCAGTTTGCTGGGACTAGCTACCCGGGAGCAGTACTTC.

The rearrangement joins TRBV7-9 to TRBJ2-7; D is uncertain. The CDR3 loop spans 13 amino acids. V gave up 6 bases and J gave up 3 bases, with 12 bases separating them. The V gene's germline CDR1 is SEHNR and CDR2 FQNEAQ (reference sequence). CDR3 sequence: CASRYPDGYEQYF. The CDR3 region has the DNA TGTGCCAGCAGATACCCGGATGGCTACGAGCAGTACTTC.

This clonotype occurred once. The chain employs TRBV7-9 and TRBJ2-5; no clear D. Per germline, CDR1 SEHNR and CDR2 FQNEAQ (reference sequence). CDR3 size: 14 residues. V lost 2 bases, J lost 1 base, and 8 bases lay in between. As DNA, the CDR3 is TGTGCCAGCAGCTTATACGGAATCCAAGAGACCCAGTACTTC. Translating gives CASSLYGIQETQYF.

The chain uses TRBV11-3 and TRBJ2-7, with D hard to call. The CDR3 runs to 16 residues. Trimming left V 2 bases short and J 9 bases short, with 23 bases between. Germline V gene data show CDR1 as SGHNT and CDR2 as YENEEA. CDR3 residues: CASSLYCPGPSSRQYF. The CDR3 DNA reads as TGTGCCAGCAGCTTATATTGCCCGGGCCCATCTAGTCGGCAGTACTTC.

The chain employs TRBV27 and TRBJ2-1, with TRBD2 identical over 11 bases. The CDR3 consists of 16 residues. Germline V gene lookup returns CDR1 MNHEY and CDR2 SMNVEV (reference sequence). V shed 5 bases and J 3 bases; nucleotides not matched to a gene: 6. CDR3 residues: CASSPLGLADYNEQFF. The CDR3, as DNA: TGTGCCAGCAGTCCGCTGGGACTAGCGGACTACAATGAGCAGTTCTTC.